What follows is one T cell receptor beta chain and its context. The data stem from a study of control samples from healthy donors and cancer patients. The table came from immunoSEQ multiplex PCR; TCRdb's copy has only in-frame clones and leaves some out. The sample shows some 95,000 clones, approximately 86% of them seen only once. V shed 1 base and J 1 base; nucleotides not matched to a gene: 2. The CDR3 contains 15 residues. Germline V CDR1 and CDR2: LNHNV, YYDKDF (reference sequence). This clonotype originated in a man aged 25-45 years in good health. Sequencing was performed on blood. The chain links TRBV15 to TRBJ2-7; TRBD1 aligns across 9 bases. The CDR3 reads CATSRGGQGSYEQYF. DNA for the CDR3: TGTGCCACCAGCAGAGGGGGACAGGGATCCTACGAGCAGTACTTC.